This is a list of T cell receptor beta chains from one sample in a study of spatial heterogeneity in lung cancer. One entry per CDR3 protein, called by TCRdb with MiXCR from the 5' RACE reads. The repertoire holds 40,000 to 50,000 distinct CDR3 sequences, with 8% to 11% as singletons. The sequences come from PBMCs, collected at follow-up. All receptors derive from a female donor with early-stage non-small cell lung cancer. Each CDR3 is given with its conserved first and last residue. The D gene is left open where the match is weak. Part of the rows lack a size; the others show once, few, many or a class for expanded clones.

CDR3 protein | CDR3 DNA | D gene | J gene | clone size | V gene | CDR3 length
CASSYYGYGYTF | TGTGCCAGCAGTTACTACGGGTATGGCTACACCTTC | - | TRBJ1-2 | few | TRBV6-5 | 12
CASSFMTGPNSPLHF | TGTGCCAGCAGCTTCATGACAGGTCCGAATTCACCCCTCCACTTT | - | TRBJ1-6 | many | TRBV7-2 | 15
CASRAGQHETQYF | TGTGCCAGCAGGGCGGGACAGCACGAGACCCAGTACTTC | - | TRBJ2-5 | - | TRBV28 | 13
CASLKRGGPYNEQFF | TGTGCCAGCCTTAAGCGGGGGGGCCCCTACAATGAGCAGTTCTTC | TRBD2 | TRBJ2-1 | few | TRBV28 | 15
CASSGTSGPEGEQFF | TGTGCCAGCAGTGGGACTAGCGGACCAGAGGGTGAGCAGTTCTTC | TRBD2 | TRBJ2-1 | - | TRBV2 | 15
CASSSEGGYEQYF | TGTGCCAGCAGTTCGGAAGGGGGTTACGAGCAGTACTTC | - | TRBJ2-7 | medium-sized | TRBV28 | 13
CASSFPGFGIDTEAFF | TGTGCCAGCAGCTTTCCGGGATTCGGCATAGACACTGAAGCTTTCTTT | - | TRBJ1-1 | many | TRBV5-5 | 16
CAWSVSTPHNEQFF | TGTGCCTGGAGTGTCTCGACCCCGCACAATGAGCAGTTCTTC | - | TRBJ2-1 | - | TRBV30 | 14
CSADSQGTEAFF | TGCAGTGCCGACAGCCAAGGGACTGAAGCTTTCTTT | - | TRBJ1-1 | many | TRBV20-1 | 12
CSAARQELSYEQYF | TGCAGCGCCGCAAGACAGGAACTCTCCTACGAGCAGTACTTC | - | TRBJ2-7 | many | TRBV29-1 | 14
CASSLMHEQYF | TGTGCCAGCAGCTTAATGCACGAGCAGTACTTC | - | TRBJ2-7 | - | TRBV13 | 11
CASSLRDSLYYGYTF | TGTGCCAGCAGCCTCCGGGACAGCCTATACTATGGCTACACCTTC | TRBD1 | TRBJ1-2 | few | TRBV5-8 | 15
CASSSYTDTQYF | TGTGCCAGCAGCTCTTACACAGATACGCAGTATTTT | - | TRBJ2-3 | many | TRBV11-2 | 12
CASSFQPNQPQHF | TGCGCCAGCAGCTTTCAGCCCAATCAGCCCCAGCATTTT | - | TRBJ1-5 | few | TRBV5-1 | 13
CASSAGTSMNTEAFF | TGTGCCAGCAGCGCCGGGACATCAATGAACACTGAAGCTTTCTTT | - | TRBJ1-1 | many | TRBV9 | 15
CASSLTSSGGARDTQYF | TGTGCCAGCAGCTTGACCTCTAGCGGGGGGGCCCGAGATACGCAGTATTTT | TRBD2 | TRBJ2-3 | - | TRBV7-2 | 17
CASSVRGGSHNEQFF | TGTGCCAGCAGCGTCAGAGGAGGGAGCCACAATGAGCAGTTCTTC | - | TRBJ2-1 | - | TRBV9 | 15
CASSPSGTAADTRYF | TGTGCCAGCAGCCCGTCCGGGACAGCTGCAGATACGCGGTATTTT | TRBD1 | TRBJ2-3 | - | TRBV11-3 | 15
CASSYSDTYGNTGELFF | TGTGCCAGCAGTTACTCGGACACCTACGGAAACACCGGGGAGCTGTTTTTT | - | TRBJ2-2 | many | TRBV6-2/TRBV6-3 | 17
CASSYSFLKSYEQYF | TGTGCCAGCAGTTACTCGTTTCTAAAGTCCTACGAGCAGTACTTC | - | TRBJ2-7 | many | TRBV6-6 | 15
CASSQGGFRDNEQFF | TGTGCCAGCAGTCAGGGGGGTTTTAGGGACAATGAGCAGTTCTTC | - | TRBJ2-1 | many | TRBV27 | 15
CSARKGTVNIQYF | TGCAGTGCTAGGAAAGGGACGGTAAACATTCAGTACTTC | - | TRBJ2-4 | medium-sized | TRBV20-1 | 13
CSVIDTGGTDTQYF | TGCAGCGTCATAGATACGGGGGGCACAGATACGCAGTATTTT | - | TRBJ2-3 | many | TRBV29-1 | 14
CASRLSSTSSGNTIYF | TGTGCCAGCAGATTGAGTAGCACGTCCTCTGGAAACACCATATATTTT | - | TRBJ1-3 | - | TRBV12-3/TRBV12-4 | 16
CASSPQISSYEQYF | TGTGCCAGCAGCCCCCAAATAAGCTCCTACGAGCAGTACTTC | - | TRBJ2-7 | many | TRBV6-5 | 14
CASSRASNTGELFF | TGTGCCAGCTCACGGGCCTCGAACACCGGGGAGCTGTTTTTT | - | TRBJ2-2 | - | TRBV2 | 14
CSVTGQAIEAFF | TGCAGCGTCACCGGACAGGCGATTGAAGCTTTCTTT | TRBD1 | TRBJ1-1 | many | TRBV29-1 | 12
CAIILWTTLGISYEQYF | TGTGCCATCATCCTTTGGACAACCCTAGGGATCTCCTACGAGCAGTACTTC | - | TRBJ2-7 | many | TRBV10-3 | 17
CASGLGGEETQYF | TGTGCTAGTGGTTTGGGAGGAGAAGAGACCCAGTACTTC | - | TRBJ2-5 | - | TRBV12-5 | 13
CASSEGHSYGYTF | TGCGCCAGCAGCGAAGGACACTCCTATGGCTACACCTTC | - | TRBJ1-2 | many | TRBV5-1 | 13
CASNDRRGYTF | TGTGCCAGCAATGACAGGCGAGGCTACACCTTC | - | TRBJ1-2 | few | TRBV2 | 11
CASSQLQGYETQYF | TGCGCCAGCAGCCAATTACAGGGTTACGAGACCCAGTACTTC | - | TRBJ2-5 | - | TRBV5-1 | 14
CASSLSAASTDTQYF | TGTGCCAGCAGCTTATCTGCTGCAAGCACAGATACGCAGTATTTT | - | TRBJ2-3 | - | TRBV7-8 | 15
CASSLTSKNGYTF | TGTGCCAGCAGCCTAACGTCTAAGAATGGCTACACCTTC | - | TRBJ1-2 | many | TRBV3-1 | 13
CASSLSFPGQGVSNQPQHF | TGTGCCAGCAGCTTGTCATTCCCGGGACAGGGGGTGAGCAATCAGCCCCAGCATTTT | TRBD1 | TRBJ1-5 | many | TRBV7-2 | 19
CASSEGTNYEQYF | TGTGCCAGCAGTGAAGGGACGAACTACGAGCAGTACTTC | - | TRBJ2-7 | - | TRBV2 | 13
CASSLATSGVKETQYF | TGTGCCAGCAGTTTAGCGACTAGCGGGGTTAAAGAGACCCAGTACTTC | TRBD2 | TRBJ2-5 | - | TRBV12-3/TRBV12-4 | 16
CSARDLTSGGSYEQYF | TGCAGTGCTAGAGATTTGACTAGCGGGGGGTCCTACGAGCAGTACTTC | TRBD2 | TRBJ2-7 | - | TRBV20-1 | 16
CASSYLTGFGEKLFF | TGTGCCAGCAGTTACTTGACAGGGTTCGGTGAAAAACTGTTTTTT | TRBD1 | TRBJ1-4 | - | TRBV6-5 | 15
CASSYVSSGANVLTF | TGTGCCAGCAGTTACGTGAGCTCTGGGGCCAACGTCCTGACTTTC | - | TRBJ2-6 | - | TRBV6-2/TRBV6-3 | 15
CASSFGPAVYNEQFF | TGTGCCAGCAGCTTCGGACCAGCGGTCTACAATGAGCAGTTCTTC | - | TRBJ2-1 | - | TRBV7-3 | 15
CASSEAVGETQYF | TGCGCCAGCAGTGAAGCTGTTGGGGAGACCCAGTACTTC | - | TRBJ2-5 | many | TRBV10-1 | 13
CASSLRGDQPQHF | TGTGCCAGCAGCTTGAGAGGGGATCAGCCCCAGCATTTT | - | TRBJ1-5 | few | TRBV13 | 13
CASSPQVSSYEQYF | TGTGCCAGTAGTCCCCAGGTCAGCTCCTACGAGCAGTACTTC | - | TRBJ2-7 | few | TRBV19 | 14
CSVDPFLDRNYGYTF | TGCAGCGTTGACCCATTTCTGGACCGAAACTATGGCTACACCTTC | - | TRBJ1-2 | medium-sized | TRBV29-1 | 15
CASSSYRDSSYEQYF | TGTGCCAGCAGCTCGTACAGGGATAGCTCCTACGAGCAGTACTTC | - | TRBJ2-7 | many | TRBV7-9 | 15
CAISERRGEHTEAFF | TGTGCCATCAGTGAGAGAAGAGGGGAGCACACTGAAGCTTTCTTT | - | TRBJ1-1 | many | TRBV10-3 | 15
CASSSRVRGYEQYF | TGTGCCAGCAGTTCGAGGGTCAGGGGATACGAGCAGTACTTC | - | TRBJ2-7 | many | TRBV28 | 14
CASSLGGQGHNEQFF | TGCGCCAGCAGCTTGGGAGGACAGGGTCATAATGAGCAGTTCTTC | TRBD1 | TRBJ2-1 | - | TRBV5-1 | 15
CASSRTGGWLGQETQYF | TGTGCCAGCAGCCGAACAGGGGGCTGGCTAGGCCAAGAGACCCAGTACTTC | TRBD1 | TRBJ2-5 | many | TRBV27 | 17
CASSFSNSGTAGLGEQYF | TGTGCCAGCAGTTTCTCCAACTCCGGGACAGCGGGACTCGGCGAGCAGTACTTC | - | TRBJ2-7 | many | TRBV6-2/TRBV6-3 | 18
CSVVGASSYNEQFF | TGCAGCGTTGTGGGTGCGAGCTCCTACAATGAGCAGTTCTTC | - | TRBJ2-1 | medium-sized | TRBV29-1 | 14
CASSLEGGEQYF | TGTGCCAGCAGTTTAGAAGGGGGAGAGCAGTACTTC | - | TRBJ2-7 | - | TRBV28 | 12
CAISESGASTDTQYF | TGTGCCATCAGTGAGTCGGGGGCTAGCACAGATACGCAGTATTTT | - | TRBJ2-3 | few | TRBV10-3 | 15
CASSRSTGNEKLFF | TGCGCCAGCAGCCGTTCGACAGGGAATGAAAAACTGTTTTTT | TRBD1 | TRBJ1-4 | few | TRBV5-1 | 14
CASSPPGSSYNEQFF | TGTGCCAGCAGCCCCCCCGGGAGCTCCTACAATGAGCAGTTCTTC | - | TRBJ2-1 | few | TRBV7-3 | 15
CASSRQVAESDTQYF | TGCGCCAGCAGCCGACAGGTTGCAGAGTCAGATACGCAGTATTTT | - | TRBJ2-3 | many | TRBV5-1 | 15
CASSLYLEGAGGDTQYF | TGTGCCAGCAGTTTATATCTGGAGGGAGCGGGGGGAGATACGCAGTATTTT | TRBD2 | TRBJ2-3 | many | TRBV28 | 17
CASSPSVGAQGNTEAFF | TGTGCCAGCAGTCCCTCGGTGGGGGCGCAGGGGAACACTGAAGCTTTCTTT | - | TRBJ1-1 | medium-sized | TRBV12-3/TRBV12-4 | 17